A single sample is the source of the 27 T cell receptor beta chains below, sequenced in a study of cytomegalovirus exposure and HLA in healthy donors. Primers included in the PCR were 60 Vbeta and 13 Jbeta primers. The assay was immunoSEQ multiplex PCR, and TCRdb's table has in-frame clones only and misses some. Of around 200,000 clones listed, nearly 80% are singletons. Sequenced: PBMCs. The receptors come from a young man in good health and CMV-seronegative.

The chain recombines TRBV5-1 with TRBJ2-1, with D tentatively TRBD1 (5 bases). The CDR3 is 15 residues long. Trimming removed 0 bases at V and 8 bases at J, with 15 bases between. From germline, CDR1 is SGHRS and CDR2 YFSETQ. The CDR3 protein is CASSLGGARRDEQFF. CDR3 DNA sequence: TGCGCCAGCAGCTTGGGTGGGGCTCGCCGGGATGAGCAGTTCTTC.

Comments on this clone: At one end, the junction sequence differs from germline, possibly due to a read error. V is TRBV7-9 and J is TRBJ1-4, with a possible D match to TRBD1 (6 bases). Germline assignment: CDR1 SEHNR and CDR2 FQNEAQ (reference sequence). The CDR3 has 18 residues. The CDR3: CSSSSEGHLRGPNEKLFF. CDR3 nucleotides: TGTTCCAGCAGCTCAGAGGGACACCTCCGCGGTCCTAATGAAAAACTGTTTTTT.

V usage is TRBV7-9 and J usage is TRBJ2-3; 15 bases align to TRBD2. CDR1 and CDR2 from the germline V gene are SEHNR and FQNEAQ (reference sequence). This CDR3 has 17 residues. The V gene end was trimmed by 1 base and the J gene end by 6 bases; junction bases not matched to a gene: 5. The CDR3 nucleotides are TGTGCCAGCAGCTTAGGCGCCGGGACTAGCGGGGGGGATACGCAGTATTTT. It codes for CASSLGAGTSGGDTQYF.

The chain recombines TRBV15 with TRBJ2-6; TRBD2 might be the D (6 bases). The CDR3 totals 17 residues. Trimming shortened V by 3 bases and J by 0 bases, and 12 bases separated the two germline ends. Germline loops: CDR1 LNHNV, CDR2 YYDKDF (reference sequence). The CDR3 DNA reads as TGTGCCACCAGCAGGGAGGGTTTTGGCTCTGGGGCCAACGTCCTGACTTTC. This gives the protein CATSREGFGSGANVLTF. Using reference TRBV15 and TRBJ2-6 for the parts outside the CDR3, the full variable domain is DAMVIQNPRYQVTQFGKPVTLSCSQTLNHNVMYWYQQKSSQAPKLLFHYYDKDFNNEADTPDNFQSRRPNTSFCFLDIRSPGLGDTAMYLCATSREGFGSGANVLTFGAGSRLTVL.

The chain employs TRBV28 and TRBJ1-3; TRBD1 agrees at 11 bases. Germline-derived CDR1 and CDR2 are MDHEN and SYDVKM. Unmatched junction bases numbered 8, after V lost 7 bases and J lost 3 bases. This CDR3 comprises 16 residues. The CDR3 protein is CASTHQGTGGGNTIYF. CDR3 nucleotide sequence: TGTGCCAGCACCCACCAAGGGACAGGGGGTGGAAACACCATATATTTT.

J is TRBJ2-3 and V is TRBV11-3; TRBD2 matches at 10 bases. Germline values: CDR1 SGHNT, CDR2 YENEEA. The junction had 6 bases not matched to a gene; V was cut back by 0 bases and J by 15 bases. This CDR3 spans 13 amino acids. The CDR3 region is CASSLDIAGGPYF. The DNA of the CDR3 is TGTGCCAGCAGCTTAGACATAGCGGGGGGCCCCTATTTT. The full variable domain, rest sourced from reference TRBV11-3 and TRBJ2-3, is EAGVVQSPRYKIIEKKQPVAFWCNPISGHNTLYWYLQNLGQGPELLIRYENEEAVDDSQLPKDRFSAERLKGVDSTLKIQPAELGDSAVYLCASSLDIAGGPYFGPGTRLTVL.

The chain links TRBV28 to TRBJ2-2; 8 bases fit TRBD1. The ends lost 4 bases at V and 5 bases at J; junction bases unmatched: 0. The CDR3 sequence is 13 residues long. CDR1 and CDR2 (germline): MDHEN, SYDVKM. The CDR3 DNA reads as TGTGCCAGCAGTTGGACAGGGACCGGGGAGCTGTTTTTT. Protein: CASSWTGTGELFF.

To note about this clone: Within the sample, other DNA sequences also encode this same CDR3. The V and J genes are TRBV6-5 and TRBJ2-7, with TRBD1 identical over 10 bases. This CDR3 is 14 amino acids long. V was clipped by 6 bases and J by 5 bases; unmatched bases: 7. From germline, CDR1 is MNHEY and CDR2 SVGAGI. CDR3 protein: CASSYSGTGDEQYF. CDR3 coding DNA: TGTGCCAGCAGCTACAGCGGGACAGGGGACGAGCAGTACTTC.

The V gene is TRBV7-8, the J gene TRBJ1-3; TRBD1 is a possible D gene (5 bases). Germline CDR1 SGHVS, CDR2 FQNEAQ. The ends were cut back, 5 bases at V and 0 bases at J, with 20 bases in the middle. The CDR3 extends over 18 amino acids. In DNA, the CDR3 is TGTGCCAGCAGCCGGGTAGTTGGACAAACTAACTCTGGAAACACCATATATTTT. Protein product: CASSRVVGQTNSGNTIYF.

The chain links TRBV28 to TRBJ1-2; TRBD1 matches at 7 bases. CDR3 length: 16 residues. Germline assignment: CDR1 MDHEN and CDR2 SYDVKM. With 6 bases clipped from V and 4 bases from J, the junction kept 14 bases outside the gene matches. In nucleotides, the CDR3 is TGTGCCAGCAGCTTGGGTGCGGGACAGCTCCTCTATGGCTACACCTTC. Translation gives CASSLGAGQLLYGYTF.

The chain combines TRBV7-3 with TRBJ1-1; no firm D call. There are 13 residues in the CDR3. Germline V gives CDR1 SGHTA, CDR2 FQGTGA. The V end was cut by 2 bases, the J end by 1 base, with 5 bases between. The CDR3 DNA sequence: TGTGCCAGCAGCTTATCCAGGAACACTGAAGCTTTCTTT. The encoded protein is CASSLSRNTEAFF.

The count of this clone is one. The chain uses TRBV21-1 and TRBJ1-1; the DNA was not compared with TRBD1, the D call given in the table. TRBV21-1 is an annotated pseudogene. The CDR3 runs to 14 residues. The CDR3 region is CASSPQGAGTEAFF. DNA for the CDR3: TGTGCCAGCAGCCCCCAGGGGGCCGGCACTGAAGCTTTCTTT.

The J gene is TRBJ1-2, the V gene TRBV5-4, with 9 bases that match TRBD1. This CDR3 comprises 18 residues. Germline values: CDR1 SGHNT, CDR2 YYREEE (reference sequence). The V and J ends lost 4 bases and 4 bases, in that order; junction bases with no gene match: 17. The CDR3 here is CASSILDRGEFLGYGYTF. In DNA, the CDR3 is TGTGCCAGCAGCATCTTGGACAGGGGAGAATTCCTGGGCTATGGCTACACCTTC.

The J gene is TRBJ1-1, the V gene TRBV28; D unresolved. Trimming took 3 bases from V and 2 from J, leaving 7 bases between them. The CDR3 is 13 residues long. Germline values: CDR1 MDHEN, CDR2 SYDVKM. The DNA for the CDR3 is TGTGCCAGCAGTTTTGCGGCAAACACTGAAGCTTTCTTT. This translates into CASSFAANTEAFF.

The rearrangement joins TRBV5-8 to TRBJ2-7; 10 nucleotides line up with TRBD2. The germline CDR1 and CDR2 sequences are SGHTS and YDEGEE. The V gene end was trimmed by 4 bases and the J gene end by 3 bases; junction bases not matched to a gene: 4. The CDR3 loop spans 14 amino acids. The CDR3, as DNA: TGTGCCAGCAGCGCCATAGCGGGAGGCTACGAGCAGTACTTC. Translating gives CASSAIAGGYEQYF.

V usage is TRBV13 and J usage is TRBJ1-1; possible D gene TRBD1, 6 bases. Per germline, CDR1 PRHDT and CDR2 FYEKMQ (reference sequence). CDR3 length: 18 amino acids. Trimming cost V 3 bases and J 3 bases, with 23 bases left between them. The CDR3 DNA sequence: TGTGCCAGCAGCTTCGATCTTGGACAGTTCCAATGGGACACTGAAGCTTTCTTT. Translating gives CASSFDLGQFQWDTEAFF.

J is TRBJ2-1 and V is TRBV2, with D perhaps matching TRBD2 (7 bases). Trimming cost V 3 bases and J 3 bases, with 12 bases left between them. In germline, CDR1 is SNHLY, CDR2 FYNNEI. The CDR3 consists of 15 residues. CDR3 loop: CASSDGGPHYNEQFF. DNA of the CDR3: TGTGCCAGCAGTGACGGGGGGCCCCACTACAATGAGCAGTTCTTC.

The genes are TRBV30 and TRBJ2-5; maybe TRBD1 (6 bases). The germline V gene encodes CDR1 GTSNPN and CDR2 SVGIG (reference sequence). Trimming cost V 3 bases and J 1 base, with 9 bases left between them. The CDR3 is 13 amino acids. In DNA form, the CDR3 reads TGTGCCTGGAGCGTGGGGGCCCAAGAGACCCAGTACTTC. Residues: CAWSVGAQETQYF.

This chain joins TRBV6-5 and TRBJ2-7, with 10 bases matching TRBD2. This CDR3 comprises 15 residues. V lost 3 bases and J lost 3; bases outside the gene matches: 5. CDR1 is MNHEY, CDR2 SVGAGI, per germline. The CDR3: CASSYSGRPNYEQYF. Here the CDR3 DNA reads TGTGCCAGCAGTTATAGCGGGAGGCCGAACTACGAGCAGTACTTC.

This chain joins TRBV19 and TRBJ2-7, with 8 bases matching TRBD1. The CDR3 loop spans 15 amino acids. Per the germline V gene, CDR1 is LNHDA and CDR2 is SQIVND (reference sequence). Trimming removed 0 bases from V and 2 bases from J; junction bases left unmatched: 3. The CDR3 loop reads CASSIETGATYEQYF. Written as DNA, the CDR3 is TGTGCCAGTAGTATAGAGACAGGGGCTACCTACGAGCAGTACTTC. The whole variable domain, filled in from reference TRBV19 and TRBJ2-7, reads DGGITQSPKYLFRKEGQNVTLSCEQNLNHDAMYWYRQDPGQGLRLIYYSQIVNDFQKGDIAEGYSVSREKKESFPLTVTSAQKNPTAFYLCASSIETGATYEQYFGPGTRLTVT.

The sample holds one count of this clone. The chain couples TRBV28 to TRBJ1-1; TRBD1 agrees at 7 bases. The CDR3 totals 13 residues. Germline values: CDR1 MDHEN, CDR2 SYDVKM. V lost 7 bases and J lost 4; bases outside the gene matches: 6. CDR3 region: CASTRGDSTEAFF. CDR3 DNA: TGTGCCAGCACTCGAGGGGACAGCACTGAAGCTTTCTTT.

This clone was seen a handful of times. This chain uses TRBV6-5 with TRBJ2-7; possible D gene TRBD2, 5 bases. This CDR3 region has 15 residues. In germline, CDR1 is MNHEY, CDR2 SVGAGI. Trimming removed 2 bases at V and 3 bases at J, with 14 bases between. In nucleotides, the CDR3 is TGTGCCAGCAGTTACCAGGCTCTCGGGGACTACGAGCAGTACTTC. It yields the protein CASSYQALGDYEQYF.

This clone has more than one count but fewer than ten. The chain uses TRBV5-1 and TRBJ2-6; possible D gene TRBD1, 5 bases. Trimming left V 2 bases short and J 0 bases short, with 9 bases between. CDR3 length equals 16 residues. Looked up from germline, CDR1 is SGHRS and CDR2 is YFSETQ. This CDR3 reads CASSFTGPSGANVLTF. The CDR3 DNA follows: TGCGCCAGCAGCTTTACAGGACCCTCTGGGGCCAACGTCCTGACTTTC.

V usage is TRBV6-6 and J usage is TRBJ1-5; 8 nucleotides line up with TRBD1. The CDR3 sequence is 13 residues long. V lost 8 bases to trimming and J lost 3 bases; unmatched junction nucleotides: 3. Germline CDR1 MNHNY, CDR2 SVGAGI (reference sequence). CDR3 sequence reads: CASVTGDNQPQHF. The CDR3 DNA follows: TGTGCCAGCGTGACAGGGGACAATCAGCCCCAGCATTTT.

The J gene is TRBJ2-7, the V gene TRBV5-1, with D possibly being TRBD1 (7 bases). The CDR3 spans 14 residues. The V gene's germline CDR1 is SGHRS and CDR2 YFSETQ. The V end was cut by 3 bases, the J end by 3 bases, with 13 bases between. DNA for the CDR3: TGCGCCAGCAGCTCCGCGGGACAGAACTACGAGCAGTACTTC. It encodes CASSSAGQNYEQYF.

The chain couples TRBV6-5 to TRBJ2-7; 9 nucleotides match TRBD1. The CDR3 runs to 14 residues. Per the germline V gene, CDR1 is MNHEY and CDR2 is SVGAGI. V gave up 7 bases and J gave up 6 bases; unmatched junction bases: 10. The CDR3 here is CASTPTGGYGEQYF. Written as DNA, the CDR3 is TGTGCCAGCACCCCTACAGGGGGCTATGGCGAGCAGTACTTC.

This sequence joins TRBV4-3 and TRBJ2-2; D gene ambiguous. Trimming shortened V by 3 bases and J by 1 base, and 3 bases separated the two germline ends. From germline, CDR1 is LGHNA and CDR2 YSLEER. This CDR3 spans 13 amino acids. The CDR3 protein is CASSHQNTGELFF. As DNA, the CDR3 is TGCGCCAGCAGCCACCAGAACACCGGGGAGCTGTTTTTT.